Below are 12 T cell receptor beta chains sequenced from a single sample in a study of blood T cells in healthy people across ages. The authors ran a second PCR of roughly 6 to 11 cycles using a sample-barcoded 5' primer and a J-beta primer mix. One entry per CDR3 protein results from TCRdb running MiXCR on the 5' RACE reads. This sample has fewer than 950,000 distinct CDR3 sequences, with roughly 53% found just once. Sequenced input: blood. These receptors all stem from a man at least 80 years old in good health.

The chain has TRBV18 and TRBJ2-7; 9 bases agree with TRBD1. This CDR3 has 13 residues. Trimming cost V 6 bases and J 3 bases; bases outside gene matches: 3. Germline V gene sequence: CDR1 KGHSH, CDR2 LQKENI. This chain's CDR3 is CASSGQGNYEQYF. Written as DNA, the CDR3 is TGTGCCAGCTCCGGACAGGGGAACTACGAGCAGTACTTC.

This sequence joins TRBV6-6 and TRBJ1-5; D uncertain. CDR1 and CDR2 from the germline V gene are MNHNY and SVGAGI (reference sequence). This CDR3 has 14 amino acids. V was shortened by 0 bases and J by 5 bases, with 8 bases between the two germline ends. CDR3 region: CASSYSEGYQPQHF. The CDR3 nucleotides are TGTGCCAGCAGTTACTCTGAGGGATATCAGCCCCAGCATTTT.

The V call is TRBV7-2, the J call TRBJ2-1, with D possibly TRBD2 on 7 matching bases. The CDR3 covers 14 residues. Between the trimmed V and J ends, which lost 8 bases and 7 bases, there was a span of 18 bases. Germline V lookup: CDR1 SGHTA, CDR2 FQGNSA. The CDR3 spells CASRSPGEGNEQFF. DNA of the CDR3: TGTGCCAGCCGCAGCCCAGGGGAGGGGAATGAGCAGTTCTTC. Using reference TRBV7-2 and TRBJ2-1 for the parts outside the CDR3, the full variable domain is GAGVSQSPSNKVTEKGKDVELRCDPISGHTALYWYRQSLGQGLEFLIYFQGNSAPDKSGLPSDRFSAERTGGSVSTLTIQRTQQEDSAVYLCASRSPGEGNEQFFGPGTRLTVL.

This clonotype was picked up a small number of times. The chain carries TRBV6-5 and TRBJ2-7, with a possible D match to TRBD1 (8 bases). From germline, CDR1 is MNHEY and CDR2 SVGAGI. This CDR3 region has 16 residues. With 5 bases removed from V and 5 bases from J, the gap between germline ends came to 22 bases. The CDR3 DNA is TGTGCCAGCAGTCCCCGGACAGGGAGGGCCAGGAACGAGCAGTACTTC. It encodes CASSPRTGRARNEQYF.

The chain combines TRBV24-1 with TRBJ2-1; the D call may be TRBD1 or TRBD2 (8 bases each). This CDR3 comprises 18 residues. Germline CDR1 and CDR2: KGHDR and SFDVKD. With 5 bases removed from V and 7 bases from J, the gap between germline ends came to 26 bases. This CDR3 is CATSALIGTGGGRNEQFF. In DNA form, the CDR3 reads TGTGCCACCAGTGCGTTGATTGGGACAGGCGGGGGGCGGAATGAGCAGTTCTTC.

This sequence joins TRBV15 and TRBJ1-1; D remains ambiguous. This CDR3 has 13 residues. V was clipped by 2 bases and J by 2 bases, with 6 bases between them. Germline V lookup: CDR1 LNHNV, CDR2 YYDKDF (reference sequence). The CDR3 is CATSRRGNTEAFF. CDR3 sequence (DNA): TGTGCCACCAGCAGAAGAGGTAACACTGAAGCTTTCTTT.

This chain uses TRBV7-9 with TRBJ2-7; D is possibly TRBD2 (5 bases). Per the germline V gene, CDR1 is SEHNR and CDR2 is FQNEAQ (reference sequence). V lost 5 bases to trimming and J lost 6 bases, with 8 bases between them. This CDR3 region has 11 residues. This chain's CDR3 is CASSKSGEQYF. CDR3 nucleotide sequence: TGTGCCAGCAGCAAAAGCGGCGAGCAGTACTTC.

The V and J genes are TRBV20-1 and TRBJ2-1; D could derive from TRBD1 or TRBD2 (5 bases each). CDR1 DFQATT and CDR2 SNEGSKA come from the germline V gene (reference sequence). The CDR3 covers 14 residues. Trimming stripped 3 bases from V and 2 bases from J, with 11 bases between. This CDR3 is CSARVGPPYNEQFF. The CDR3 DNA reads TGCAGTGCTAGGGTGGGACCACCCTACAATGAGCAGTTCTTC.

This chain connects TRBV3-1 to TRBJ2-3; TRBD2 aligns across 11 bases. The CDR3 covers 16 residues. V was clipped by 2 bases and J by 14 bases; unmatched bases: 15. In germline, CDR1 is LGHDT, CDR2 YNNKEL (reference sequence). As DNA, the CDR3 is TGTGCCAGCAGCCAACTACTAGCGGGGGAGCACAGATACGCGTATTTT. Protein: CASSQLLAGEHRYAYF.

The chain uses TRBV5-6 and TRBJ2-5; 11 bases agree with TRBD2. Trimming removed 4 bases from V and 11 bases from J; junction bases left unmatched: 16. This CDR3 is built from 16 residues. Per the germline V gene, CDR1 is SGHDT and CDR2 is YYEEEE. The CDR3 spells CASSPNSGRAENEQYF. CDR3 bases: TGTGCCAGCAGCCCAAATAGCGGGAGGGCCGAAAATGAGCAGTACTTC.

J is TRBJ2-7 and V is TRBV6-5, with D possibly called TRBD1 or TRBD2 (5 bases each). The DNA end is more similar to TRBJ2-5, so the J call may be wrong. CDR3 length equals 15 residues. Per germline, CDR1 MNHEY and CDR2 SVGAGI. CDR3 loop: CASSYSAGTRETQYF. Written as DNA, the CDR3 is TGTGCCAGCAGTTACTCAGCCGGGACGAGAGAGACCCAGTACTTC.

V is TRBV18 and J is TRBJ2-7; TRBD2 matches at 8 bases. The CDR3 length is 14 residues. Germline V gene sequence: CDR1 KGHSH, CDR2 LQKENI. The trim removed 3 bases at V and 3 bases at J, leaving 4 bases unmatched. The CDR3 region has the DNA TGTGCCAGCTCACCTGGAGCGGGAGACTACGAGCAGTACTTC. Translated, it gives CASSPGAGDYEQYF.